This T cell receptor beta chain was sequenced during a study of T cells in Graves' hyperthyroidism and ophthalmopathy. This clonotype was counted only a few times. The target antigen is unknown. The germline gives CDR1 SEHNR, CDR2 FQNEAQ (reference sequence). This CDR3 is 15 amino acids long. V was cut by 5 bases and J by 1 base, with 14 bases left in between. Notes on the study in general: The model made its ophthalmopathy prediction, and onset followed a median approximately six months later. Most expanded thyroid clonotypes above 0.001 also appeared in blood.

Uncontrolled infection, other autoimmune disease, pregnancy or lactation barred patients from enrollment. Every diagnosis used clinical symptoms, serum thyroxine and TRAb, thyroid ultrasound and orbital computed tomography. Amplification of TCR beta CDR3 regions used RNA as the template. When the TCR CDR3 underwent first-round RT-PCR, the HTBI primer set was used. Using its own MiXCR run on the multiplex PCR reads, TCRdb lists one record per CDR3 protein. The repertoire consists of about 700,000 distinct CDR3 sequences, with approximately 42% occurring once and the leading ten covering more than 7%.

This TCR was recovered from an adult man with Graves' disease, either hyperthyroidism or ophthalmopathy (not recorded which). The V call is TRBV7-9, the J call TRBJ1-2; possibly TRBD1 for D (6 bases). The material sequenced was peripheral blood or thyroid tissue (not recorded which). The CDR3: CASSPDRNLNYGYTF. DNA of the CDR3: TGTGCCAGCAGCCCCGACAGGAATCTTAACTATGGCTACACCTTC.